A selection of T cell receptor beta chains follows, all from one sample in a study of T cells in localized non-small cell lung cancer. Data came from immunoSEQ multiplex PCR; TCRdb stores just in-frame clones and leaves some out. The table has roughly 34,000 clones, about four fifths seen once. Here the sequenced sample was peripheral blood, taken before any cancer treatment. Every receptor here comes from a male donor at least 60 years old with stage II squamous cell lung carcinoma. The CDR3 runs from the conserved cysteine through the conserved F or W. The D gene is left open where the match is weak. Clone size is not always given. Where it is, it says once, few, many or a class for expanded clones.

CDR3: CASSWRSTGELFF; DNA: TGTGCCAGCAGCTGGCGTAGCACCGGGGAGCTGTTTTTT; size: .; D: .; J: TRBJ2-2; V: TRBV13
CDR3: CASSAGTSGSGDTQYF; DNA: TGTGCCAGCAGCGCCGGGACTAGCGGGAGTGGGGATACGCAGTATTTT; size: .; D: TRBD2; J: TRBJ2-3; V: TRBV11-3
CDR3: CASSGDRGNEKLFF; DNA: TGTGCCAGTAGCGGAGACAGGGGTAATGAAAAACTGTTTTTT; size: .; D: TRBD1; J: TRBJ1-4; V: TRBV19
CDR3: CSVGRGRDQPQHF; DNA: TGCAGCGTTGGAAGGGGGCGCGATCAGCCCCAGCATTTT; size: once; D: TRBD1; J: TRBJ1-5; V: TRBV29-1
CDR3: CASSRPAAQETQYF; DNA: TGTGCCAGCAGCCGCCCCGCGGCTCAAGAGACCCAGTACTTC; size: .; D: .; J: TRBJ2-5; V: TRBV7-9
CDR3: CASSLATSGMGETQYF; DNA: TGTGCCAGCAGCTTAGCGACGTCCGGGATGGGAGAGACCCAGTACTTC; size: .; D: .; J: TRBJ2-5; V: TRBV7-7
CDR3: CASSLGQERNEQYF; DNA: TGTGCCAGCAGCTTAGGGCAGGAGCGAAACGAGCAGTACTTC; size: many; D: .; J: TRBJ2-7; V: TRBV11-3
CDR3: CASIPGFGPQPQHF; DNA: TGTGCCAGCATCCCCGGGTTCGGACCTCAGCCCCAGCATTTT; size: many; D: .; J: TRBJ1-5; V: TRBV6-1
CDR3: CASSRSGTIDEQFF; DNA: TGCGCCAGCAGCAGGTCAGGCACAATCGATGAGCAGTTCTTC; size: .; D: .; J: TRBJ2-1; V: TRBV5-1
CDR3: CAWSGTSGSTGELFF; DNA: TGTGCCTGGAGTGGGACTAGCGGGAGCACCGGGGAGCTGTTTTTT; size: .; D: TRBD2; J: TRBJ2-2; V: TRBV30
CDR3: CASSLGSRQETQYF; DNA: TGTGCCAGCAGCCTAGGAAGCAGACAAGAGACCCAGTACTTC; size: .; D: .; J: TRBJ2-5; V: TRBV7-6
CDR3: CAIKRWGEGDGYTF; DNA: TGTGCCATTAAACGCTGGGGTGAAGGAGATGGCTACACCTTC; size: .; D: .; J: TRBJ1-2; V: TRBV6-1
CDR3: CASGLSVGTEAFF; DNA: TGTGCTAGTGGTTTATCGGTGGGCACTGAAGCTTTCTTT; size: .; D: .; J: TRBJ1-1; V: TRBV12-5
CDR3: CASDLAGLAKADTQYF; DNA: TGTGCCAGTGACCTGGCCGGACTAGCGAAGGCAGATACGCAGTATTTT; size: .; D: TRBD2; J: TRBJ2-3; V: TRBV2
CDR3: CSVEDQETQYF; DNA: TGCAGCGTTGAAGACCAAGAGACCCAGTACTTC; size: .; D: .; J: TRBJ2-5; V: TRBV29-1
CDR3: CASSFSRRGAFF; DNA: TGTGCCAGCAGCTTTTCGCGAAGGGGAGCTTTCTTT; size: .; D: .; J: TRBJ1-1; V: TRBV4-2
CDR3: CASSITGSYEKLFF; DNA: TGTGCCAGTAGTATAACAGGGAGTTATGAAAAACTGTTTTTT; size: .; D: .; J: TRBJ1-4; V: TRBV19
CDR3: CASSDPGLAGEDTQYF; DNA: TGTGCCAGCAGCGACCCGGGACTAGCGGGGGAGGATACGCAGTATTTT; size: once; D: TRBD2; J: TRBJ2-3; V: TRBV7-3
CDR3: CAIRGQGNTIYF; DNA: TGTGCCATCAGGGGGCAAGGAAACACCATATATTTT; size: .; D: .; J: TRBJ1-3; V: TRBV10-3
CDR3: CASSPDARYDGYTF; DNA: TGTGCCAGCAGCCCGGACGCCCGCTATGATGGCTACACCTTC; size: few; D: .; J: TRBJ1-2; V: TRBV4-2
CDR3: CASTLVRGGSTEAFF; DNA: TGTGCCAGCACCCTTGTACGGGGCGGGAGTACTGAAGCTTTCTTT; size: .; D: .; J: TRBJ1-1; V: TRBV11-2
CDR3: CASSFQLAGVEQYF; DNA: TGTGCCAGCAGCTTCCAACTAGCGGGAGTTGAGCAGTACTTC; size: once; D: TRBD2; J: TRBJ2-7; V: TRBV7-2